Shown below are 23 T cell receptor beta chains from a single sample sequenced in a study of T cell responses to AZD1222 COVID-19 vaccine. Repertoires were generated with immunoSEQ multiplex PCR, while TCRdb's copy carries only in-frame clones and drops some. Of over 130,000 clones in the sample, around 90% are singletons; the top ten hold 2.5% to 3.5%. This specimen was peripheral blood, taken 28 days after the second AZD1222 dose. The receptors here all came from an adult who received the AZD1222 COVID-19 vaccine.

This sequence joins TRBV5-6 and TRBJ1-2; no clear D. Trimming took 4 bases from V and 3 from J, leaving 19 bases between them. The CDR3 sequence is 16 residues long. The germline V gene encodes CDR1 SGHDT and CDR2 YYEEEE. The DNA of the CDR3 is TGTGCCAGCAGCAGCGAAGGGAAGGCTTATCACTATGGCTACACCTTC. Amino acids: CASSSEGKAYHYGYTF.

This rearrangement joins TRBV19 to TRBJ2-7; TRBD2 might be the D (6 bases). V was trimmed by 7 bases and J by 3 bases, leaving 16 bases between them. Germline lookup yields CDR1 LNHDA and CDR2 SQIVND (reference sequence). The CDR3 consists of 14 residues. The CDR3, as DNA: TGTGCCAGTAAAAGGGGACCAGCGGGCTACGAGCAGTACTTC. It translates to CASKRGPAGYEQYF.

The chain employs TRBV24-1 and TRBJ2-1, with a weak D call TRBD2 (5 bases). This CDR3 contains 16 residues. V was pared by 3 bases and J by 0 bases, with 11 bases between. Germline lookup yields CDR1 KGHDR and CDR2 SFDVKD. The CDR3 loop is CATSDGRAASYNEQFF. CDR3 DNA: TGTGCCACCAGTGATGGGCGGGCTGCCTCCTACAATGAGCAGTTCTTC.

The chain combines TRBV10-3 with TRBJ2-7, with D possibly being TRBD1 or TRBD2 (5 bases each). This CDR3 has 12 residues. In germline, CDR1 is ENHRY, CDR2 SYGVKD. The ends were cut back, 4 bases at V and 2 bases at J, with 6 bases in the middle. In DNA, the CDR3 is TGTGCCATCAGTGGGGGGACCTACGAGCAGTACTTC. Amino acid sequence: CAISGGTYEQYF.

This chain links TRBV10-2 with TRBJ2-3; D call uncertain. CDR3 length: 14 residues. V dropped 3 bases and J dropped 0 bases, with 7 bases sitting between them. CDR1 is WSHSY, CDR2 SAAADI, per germline. CDR3 sequence (DNA): TGCGCCAGCAGTGATCTCCGGAGCACAGATACGCAGTATTTT. Translation gives CASSDLRSTDTQYF.

This rearrangement joins TRBV4-1 to TRBJ1-4; TRBD1 is a possible D gene (5 bases). Germline V gene data show CDR1 as MGHRA and CDR2 as YSYEKL. V lost 0 bases and J lost 2, with 7 bases in between. The CDR3 loop spans 15 amino acids. CDR3 in amino acids: CASSQDRGTNEKLFF. CDR3 sequence (DNA): TGCGCCAGCAGCCAAGATCGGGGGACTAATGAAAAACTGTTTTTT.

The DNA of the CDR3 is TGTGCCAGCAGCGCTCAAGGGTTCGCTGAAGCTTTCTTT. Translating gives CASSAQGFAEAFF. The chain carries TRBV11-2 and TRBJ1-1; the D is unclear. Germline lookup yields CDR1 SGHAT and CDR2 FQNNGV. This CDR3 has 13 amino acids. Trimming removed 5 bases at V and 6 bases at J, with 13 bases between.

V and J are TRBV7-2 and TRBJ2-7, with D perhaps assigned TRBD1 or TRBD2 (5 bases each). Germline V gene lookup returns CDR1 SGHTA and CDR2 FQGNSA. The CDR3 is 15 residues long. The V end lost 5 bases, the J end lost 6 bases, and 20 bases lay between the germline ends. The CDR3 coding sequence is TGTGCCAGCAGCCCCGGTGTCTGGGGACGGGGCGAGCAGTACTTC. This encodes CASSPGVWGRGEQYF.

CDR3 sequence (DNA): TGTGCCAGCAGCTTAGAATCGGGGGGGACCGGGGAGCTGTTTTTT. It yields the protein CASSLESGGTGELFF. The chain is built from TRBV11-3 and TRBJ2-2; TRBD2 matches at 8 bases. This CDR3 spans 15 amino acids. CDR1 is SGHNT, CDR2 YENEEA, per germline. The trim removed 0 bases at V and 5 bases at J, leaving 2 bases unmatched. The entire variable domain, with the rest obtained from reference TRBV11-3 and TRBJ2-2, is as follows: EAGVVQSPRYKIIEKKQPVAFWCNPISGHNTLYWYLQNLGQGPELLIRYENEEAVDDSQLPKDRFSAERLKGVDSTLKIQPAELGDSAVYLCASSLESGGTGELFFGEGSRLTVL.

The CDR3 sequence: CASSPNELGTEAFF. CDR3 in DNA: TGTGCCAGCTCACCAAACGAACTGGGGACTGAAGCTTTCTTT. The chain is built from TRBV18 and TRBJ1-1; no clear D. The CDR3 spans 14 residues. V was pared by 2 bases and J by 5 bases, with 12 bases between. Germline lookup yields CDR1 KGHSH and CDR2 LQKENI. The variable domain in full, with the rest retrieved from reference TRBV18 and TRBJ1-1, is NAGVMQNPRHLVRRRGQEARLRCSPMKGHSHVYWYRQLPEEGLKFMVYLQKENIIDESGMPKERFSAEFPKEGPSILRIQQVVRGDSAAYFCASSPNELGTEAFFGQGTRLTVV.

This sequence joins TRBV5-1 and TRBJ2-7, with TRBD2 identical over 7 bases. Germline loops: CDR1 SGHRS, CDR2 YFSETQ. V gave up 7 bases and J gave up 0 bases; unmatched junction bases: 7. The CDR3 is made up of 14 amino acids. DNA for the CDR3: TGCGCCAGCGGCCTAGCGGCCTCCTCCTACGAGCAGTACTTC. Protein product: CASGLAASSYEQYF.

The chain has TRBV2 and TRBJ2-2, with D unclear. V was pared by 6 bases and J by 2 bases, with 16 bases between. Per the germline V gene, CDR1 is SNHLY and CDR2 is FYNNEI. The CDR3 totals 16 residues. In DNA form, the CDR3 reads TGTGCCAGCAGCCCCCCCGGCCACGGAAACACCGGGGAGCTGTTTTTT. It encodes CASSPPGHGNTGELFF.

The rearrangement joins TRBV6-1 to TRBJ2-7; perhaps TRBD2 as D (5 bases). V was trimmed by 0 bases and J by 4 bases, leaving 13 bases between them. Germline V gene data show CDR1 as MNHNS and CDR2 as SASEGT. The CDR3 has 15 amino acids. The CDR3 spells CASSEAPGVGYEQYF. The CDR3, as DNA: TGTGCCAGCAGTGAAGCACCCGGGGTGGGGTACGAGCAGTACTTC.

This chain connects TRBV18 to TRBJ2-7; tentative D call: TRBD2 (6 bases). Germline CDR1 and CDR2: KGHSH and LQKENI. V was cut by 3 bases and J by 0 bases, with 21 bases left in between. The CDR3 is 18 amino acids. For the CDR3, the DNA is TGTGCCAGCTCACCCCGACTGGGCGGAGGGTCCCACTCCTACGAGCAGTACTTC. It encodes CASSPRLGGGSHSYEQYF.

J is TRBJ1-1 and V is TRBV28; D call uncertain. Trimming removed 1 base from V and 1 base from J, with 4 bases in between. Germline V CDR1 and CDR2: MDHEN, SYDVKM. CDR3 size: 13 residues. The CDR3 protein is CASSLFWNTEAFF. The CDR3 DNA sequence: TGTGCCAGCAGTTTATTTTGGAACACTGAAGCTTTCTTT.

The V call is TRBV9, the J call TRBJ1-6, with 9 nucleotides matching TRBD1. Germline-derived CDR1 and CDR2 are SGDLS and YYNGEE. The V gene end was trimmed by 0 bases and the J gene end by 10 bases; junction bases not matched to a gene: 11. The CDR3 sequence is 17 residues long. The CDR3 spells CASSVAGGDRDGSPLHF. In DNA form, the CDR3 reads TGTGCCAGCAGCGTAGCAGGAGGGGACAGGGATGGATCACCCCTCCACTTT. The complete variable domain, with remaining parts taken from reference TRBV9 and TRBJ1-6, reads DSGVTQTPKHLITATGQRVTLRCSPRSGDLSVYWYQQSLDQGLQFLIQYYNGEERAKGNILERFSAQQFPDLHSELNLSSLELGDSALYFCASSVAGGDRDGSPLHFGNGTRLTVT.

The chain is built from TRBV2 and TRBJ1-6; TRBD1 agrees at 7 bases. The ends lost 7 bases at V and 6 bases at J; junction bases unmatched: 9. The CDR3 consists of 15 residues. Germline CDR1 is SNHLY and CDR2 is FYNNEI. The CDR3 DNA is TGTGCCAGCACCGACCGACAGGGTCGTAATTCACCCCTCCACTTT. This codes for CASTDRQGRNSPLHF.

CDR3 protein: CASSLVASGSRELFF. In DNA, the CDR3 is TGCGCCAGCAGCTTGGTGGCTAGCGGGAGCCGGGAGCTGTTTTTT. The gene calls are TRBV5-1 and TRBJ2-2; TRBD2 aligns across 10 bases. Trimming took 0 bases from V and 9 from J; bases not matched to a gene: 5. From germline, CDR1 is SGHRS and CDR2 YFSETQ. This CDR3 region has 15 residues.

J is TRBJ2-7 and V is TRBV9; 10 nucleotides align to TRBD2. The trim removed 0 bases at V and 3 bases at J, leaving 6 bases unmatched. This CDR3 region has 16 residues. Germline assignment: CDR1 SGDLS and CDR2 YYNGEE. The CDR3 nucleotides read TGTGCCAGCAGCGTAGCGGCTAGCGGGGGTTACTACGAGCAGTACTTC. Encoded protein: CASSVAASGGYYEQYF. Variable domain in full (rest from reference TRBV9 and TRBJ2-7): DSGVTQTPKHLITATGQRVTLRCSPRSGDLSVYWYQQSLDQGLQFLIQYYNGEERAKGNILERFSAQQFPDLHSELNLSSLELGDSALYFCASSVAASGGYYEQYFGPGTRLTVT.

The chain joins TRBV4-1 to TRBJ1-2; D unresolved. Germline CDR1 reads MGHRA; CDR2 reads YSYEKL. The CDR3 covers 15 residues. Trimming pared 1 base from V and 6 bases from J, leaving 15 bases between. CDR3 sequence (DNA): TGCGCCAGCAGCCAAGTCCCCGCCTCGTACCATGGCTACACCTTC. This translates into CASSQVPASYHGYTF.

The gene calls are TRBV6-2 or TRBV6-3 and TRBJ2-7; D is uncertain. Per the germline V gene, CDR1 is MNHEY and CDR2 is SVGEGT. Between the trimmed V and J ends, which lost 5 bases and 7 bases, there was a span of 12 bases. This CDR3 has 12 residues. The CDR3 loop reads CASSRWVEEQYF. In nucleotides, the CDR3 is TGTGCCAGCAGTCGGTGGGTGGAAGAGCAGTACTTC.

The chain couples TRBV7-8 to TRBJ2-1; D tentatively fits TRBD1 or TRBD2 (5 bases each). Deletions cut 1 base from V and 6 bases from J, with 13 bases between. The germline V gene encodes CDR1 SGHVS and CDR2 FQNEAQ. This CDR3 spans 15 amino acids. CDR3 in DNA: TGTGCCAGCAGCTTAGACCGGGCTGGGGGCAATGAGCAGTTCTTC. Translated, it gives CASSLDRAGGNEQFF.

The chain uses TRBV6-5 and TRBJ2-7, with no clear D. There are 14 residues in the CDR3. Germline V gives CDR1 MNHEY, CDR2 SVGAGI. V lost 0 bases to trimming and J lost 2 bases, with 8 bases between them. CDR3 sequence (DNA): TGTGCCAGCAGTTACTCGACCGGAGCCTACGAGCAGTACTTC. It yields the protein CASSYSTGAYEQYF.